This T cell receptor (beta chain) was recovered during a study of blood T cell repertoires in COVID-19. Study overall: From T cells, B-cell-depleted T cells, or PBMCs came the material, which was cDNA or gDNA.

The germline gives CDR1 MNHEY, CDR2 SVGAGI. Deletions cut 8 bases from V and 2 bases from J, with 19 bases between. This CDR3 has 15 residues. Using immunoSEQ multiplex PCR, the repertoire was profiled, and TCRdb retains in-frame clones only, with some absent. The table records a few hundred thousand clones, 87% of them present only once. The participants were between about 18 and 90 years old and came from about two dozen US areas. Recovery meant two consecutive negative NP/OP PCR tests, professional clearance, or resolved symptoms. V and J are TRBV6-5 and TRBJ2-7, with D perhaps TRBD1 (6 bases). The sample taken for sequencing was PBMCs or T cells enriched from blood (not recorded which). The TCR sequence derives from a woman between 45 and 60 years old who had recovered from COVID-19. The CDR3 loop is CASDPGTKNTYEQYF. The CDR3 DNA sequence: TGTGCCAGCGACCCCGGGACAAAAAATACCTACGAGCAGTACTTC.